The 2 T cell receptor beta chains listed next were all sequenced from one sample in a study of blood T cell repertoires in COVID-19 (TCRdb year 2020). Preparation of the library involved the immunoSEQ multiplex PCR assay. TCRdb limited this immuneACCESS table to in-frame rearrangements with V and J called. A share of clones is missing; checked studies link under half to unresolved V genes, and the rest is unexplained. For this sample the table gives roughly 24,000 clones, of which approximately 92% were detected only once. Roughly 7.4% of the sample belongs to the ten largest clones. The sequencing input was peripheral blood. The receptor set was obtained from a human donor in a cohort sampled during active COVID-19.

This sequence joins TRBV6-1 and TRBJ1-5, with 8 positions matching TRBD1. Trimming took 3 bases from V and 2 from J; bases not matched to a gene: 6. This CDR3 is 16 amino acids long. The germline V gene encodes CDR1 MNHNS and CDR2 SASEGT. In nucleotides, the CDR3 is TGTGCCAGCAGTGAGGTGCCGGGACAGGGCAATCAGCCCCAGCATTTT. Protein product: CASSEVPGQGNQPQHF.

This chain joins TRBV10-3 and TRBJ1-1; the D is unclear. This CDR3 has 12 residues. Germline V lookup: CDR1 ENHRY, CDR2 SYGVKD. Between the trimmed V and J ends, which lost 4 bases and 4 bases, there was a span of 7 bases. CDR3 loop: CAISGRSTEAFF. DNA for the CDR3: TGTGCCATCAGTGGAAGGAGCACTGAAGCTTTCTTT.